This T cell receptor beta chain was captured by sequencing in a study of blood T cell repertoires in COVID-19. Study context: Acute-phase and convalescent COVID-19 samples originated in the United States, Italy and Spain. The analysed material was cDNA or gDNA that came from T cells, B-cell-depleted T cells, or PBMCs.

Original methodology: Reference gene primer amplification gave estimated nucleated cell counts. Data came from immunoSEQ multiplex PCR; TCRdb stores just in-frame clones and leaves some out. That table supplies the V and J calls and clone size; D and trimming were determined from the DNA. The data contain approximately 34,000 clones, around 86% of them singletons. V trimming: 3 bases; J trimming: 7 bases; junction bases outside the gene matches: 10. CDR1 and CDR2 (germline): SGHNT, YYREEE (reference sequence). CDR3 length: 15 amino acids. The count of this clone is one. Sequencing was carried out using peripheral blood. The chain joins TRBV5-4 to TRBJ2-7; the match to TRBD1 covers 10 bases. The TCR sequence derives from a man in his fifties or sixties with active COVID-19. CDR3 protein: CASSSGQGRSDEQYF. The CDR3 nucleotides read TGTGCCAGCAGCTCGGGACAGGGGAGATCGGATGAGCAGTACTTC.